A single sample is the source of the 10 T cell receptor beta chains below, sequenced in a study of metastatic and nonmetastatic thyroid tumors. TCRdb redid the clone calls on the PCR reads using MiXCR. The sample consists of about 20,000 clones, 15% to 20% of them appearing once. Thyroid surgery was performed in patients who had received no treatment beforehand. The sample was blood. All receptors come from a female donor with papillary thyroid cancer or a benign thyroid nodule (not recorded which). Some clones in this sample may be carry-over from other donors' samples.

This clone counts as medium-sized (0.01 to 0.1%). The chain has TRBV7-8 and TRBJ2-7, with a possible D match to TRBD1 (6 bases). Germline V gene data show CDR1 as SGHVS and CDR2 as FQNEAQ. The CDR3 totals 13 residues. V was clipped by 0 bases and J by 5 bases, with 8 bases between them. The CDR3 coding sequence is TGTGCCAGCAGCTTAGCACAGGGCCACGAGCAGTACTTC. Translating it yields CASSLAQGHEQYF. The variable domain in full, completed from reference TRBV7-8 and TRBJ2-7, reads GAGVSQSPRYKVAKRGQDVALRCDPISGHVSLFWYQQALGQGPEFLTYFQNEAQLDKSGLPSDRFFAERPEGSVSTLKIQRTQQEDSAVYLCASSLAQGHEQYFGPGTRLTVT.

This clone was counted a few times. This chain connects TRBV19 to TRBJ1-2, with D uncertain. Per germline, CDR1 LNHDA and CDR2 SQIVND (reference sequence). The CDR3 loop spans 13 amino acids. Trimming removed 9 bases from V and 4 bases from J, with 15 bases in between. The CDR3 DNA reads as TGTGCCAGCTCGTTGGGCCCGCCCTATGGCTACACCTTC. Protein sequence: CASSLGPPYGYTF. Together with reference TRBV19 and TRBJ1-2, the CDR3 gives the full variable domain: DGGITQSPKYLFRKEGQNVTLSCEQNLNHDAMYWYRQDPGQGLRLIYYSQIVNDFQKGDIAEGYSVSREKKESFPLTVTSAQKNPTAFYLCASSLGPPYGYTFGSGTRLTVV.

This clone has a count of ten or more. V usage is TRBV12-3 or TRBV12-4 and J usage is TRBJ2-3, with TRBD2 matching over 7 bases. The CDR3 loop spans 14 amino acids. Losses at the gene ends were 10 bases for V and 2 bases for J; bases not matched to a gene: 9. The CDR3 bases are TGTGCCACCAAGACTAGCCTTTCCACAGATACGCAGTATTTT. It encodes CATKTSLSTDTQYF.

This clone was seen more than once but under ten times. CDR3 loop: CASSLWGSGSSYEQYF. In DNA form, the CDR3 reads TGCGCCAGCAGCTTGTGGGGTTCCGGGAGCTCCTACGAGCAGTACTTC. V is TRBV5-1 and J is TRBJ2-7, with D maybe TRBD2 (6 bases). The CDR3 totals 16 residues. In germline, CDR1 is SGHRS, CDR2 YFSETQ. Trimming cost V 1 base and J 0 bases, with 14 bases left between them.

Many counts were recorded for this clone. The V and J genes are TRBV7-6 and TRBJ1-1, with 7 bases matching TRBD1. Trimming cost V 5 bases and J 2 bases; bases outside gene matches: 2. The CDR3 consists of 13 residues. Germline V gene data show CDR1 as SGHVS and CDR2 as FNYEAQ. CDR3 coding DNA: TGTGCCAGCAGCCGGGACAGAAACACTGAAGCTTTCTTT. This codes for CASSRDRNTEAFF.

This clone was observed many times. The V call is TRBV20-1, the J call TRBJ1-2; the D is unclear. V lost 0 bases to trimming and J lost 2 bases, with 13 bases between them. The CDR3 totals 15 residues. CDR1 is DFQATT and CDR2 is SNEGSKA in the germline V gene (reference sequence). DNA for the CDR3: TGCAGTGCTAGAGATCATGCAGATACAAACTATGGCTACACCTTC. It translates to CSARDHADTNYGYTF.

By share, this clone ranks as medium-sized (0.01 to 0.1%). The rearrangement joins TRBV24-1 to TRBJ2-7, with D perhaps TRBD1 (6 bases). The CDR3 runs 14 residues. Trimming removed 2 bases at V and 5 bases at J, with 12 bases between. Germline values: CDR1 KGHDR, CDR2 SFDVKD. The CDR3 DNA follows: TGTGCCACCAGTGATTATGCCAGGGGTAACGAGCAGTACTTC. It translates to CATSDYARGNEQYF.

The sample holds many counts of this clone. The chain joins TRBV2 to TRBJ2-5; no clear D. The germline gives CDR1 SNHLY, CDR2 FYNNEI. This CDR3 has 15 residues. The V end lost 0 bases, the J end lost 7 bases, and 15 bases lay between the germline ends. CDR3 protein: CASSEARQPRVTQYF. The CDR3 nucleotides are TGTGCCAGCAGTGAAGCGCGACAACCTCGAGTGACCCAGTACTTC.

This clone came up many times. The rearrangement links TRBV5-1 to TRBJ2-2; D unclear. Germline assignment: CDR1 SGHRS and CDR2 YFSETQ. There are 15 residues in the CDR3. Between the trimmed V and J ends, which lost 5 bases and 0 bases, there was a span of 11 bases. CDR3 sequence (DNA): TGCGCCAGCAGATTAGGCGTAACGAACACCGGGGAGCTGTTTTTT. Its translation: CASRLGVTNTGELFF.

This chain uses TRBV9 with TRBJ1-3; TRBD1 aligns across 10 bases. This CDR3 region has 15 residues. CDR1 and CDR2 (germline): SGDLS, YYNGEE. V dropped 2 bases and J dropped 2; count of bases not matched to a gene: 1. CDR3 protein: CASSVDRGAGNTIYF. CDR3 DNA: TGTGCCAGCAGCGTGGACAGGGGGGCTGGAAACACCATATATTTT.